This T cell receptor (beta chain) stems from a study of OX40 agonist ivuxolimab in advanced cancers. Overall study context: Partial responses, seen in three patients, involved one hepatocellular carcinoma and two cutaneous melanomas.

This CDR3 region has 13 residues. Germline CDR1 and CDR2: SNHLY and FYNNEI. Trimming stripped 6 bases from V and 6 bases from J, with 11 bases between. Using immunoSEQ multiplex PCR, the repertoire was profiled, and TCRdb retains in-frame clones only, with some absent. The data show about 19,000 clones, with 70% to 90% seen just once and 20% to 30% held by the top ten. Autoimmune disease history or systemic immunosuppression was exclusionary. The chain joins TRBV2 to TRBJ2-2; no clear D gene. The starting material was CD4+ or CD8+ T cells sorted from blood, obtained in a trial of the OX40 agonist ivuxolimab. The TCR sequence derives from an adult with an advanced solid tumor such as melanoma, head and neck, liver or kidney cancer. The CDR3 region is CASSRRSPGELFF. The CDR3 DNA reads TGTGCCAGCAGCCGCAGGTCCCCCGGGGAGCTGTTTTTT.